This T cell receptor (beta chain) was identified during a study of blood T cell repertoires in COVID-19. The wider study: Nucleic acid was either cDNA or gDNA, and it came from T cells, B-cell-depleted T cells, or PBMCs.

Libraries were prepared by immunoSEQ multiplex PCR; TCRdb keeps only in-frame clonotypes and omits some of them. The sample shows about 120,000 clones, 84% of them seen only once. This receptor was identified in a woman aged 25 to 39 who had recovered from COVID-19. The material sequenced was PBMCs or T cells enriched from blood (not recorded which).

The CDR3 is CASSPNANRGGKLFF. The CDR3 DNA reads as TGTGCCAGCAGCCCGAATGCGAATCGGGGGGGAAAACTGTTTTTT. The chain recombines TRBV11-3 with TRBJ1-4; TRBD1 is a possible D gene (5 bases). Germline lookup yields CDR1 SGHNT and CDR2 YENEEA. The CDR3 length is 15 residues. Trimming cost V 5 bases and J 10 bases, with 20 bases left between them.